The clone carrying this T cell receptor beta chain was detected many times. What it binds is not known. The sample comes from a study of breast tumors, draining lymph nodes, adjacent tissues. Study results and caveats: Tumor TCR diversity was below lymph nodes but above nontumor tissue. Findings are consistent with lymph node origin and intratumoral expansion of most tumor T cells.

TCRdb fed the multiplex PCR reads into MiXCR, producing one record per CDR3 protein. Of roughly 70,000 distinct CDR3 sequences detected, over 40% appear once; the ten largest clones hold around 8%. The V end was cut by 0 bases, the J end by 3 bases, with 12 bases between. The CDR3 is made up of 14 amino acids. Germline CDR1 is DFQATT and CDR2 is SNEGSKA (reference sequence). The chain combines TRBV20-1 with TRBJ2-7; a weak D match, TRBD2 (5 bases). The origin of this receptor is a female donor with breast cancer. Some clones in this sample may be carry-over from other donors' samples. Sequenced sample: breast tumor tissue. The CDR3 region is CSARDLLGDYEQYF. The CDR3 coding sequence is TGCAGTGCTAGAGATTTACTCGGGGACTACGAGCAGTACTTC.